This is a list of T cell receptor beta chains from one sample in a study of T cell changes during pregnancy in multiple sclerosis. Here immunoSEQ multiplex PCR was the method, and the copy in TCRdb shows in-frame clones only, minus some. The repertoire holds approximately 37,000 clones, with about 92% as singletons. Sample: CD4+ T cells from peripheral blood mononuclear cells, taken in the third trimester of pregnancy. These receptors were taken from a female donor with multiple sclerosis, enrolled in a pregnancy study. The CDR3 runs from the conserved cysteine through the conserved F or W. The order of the fields is J gene, V gene, clone size, D gene, CDR3 DNA, CDR3 protein. D genes are given only for firm matches. Expanded clones get a size class; other rows say once, few or many, or leave the size out.

>TRBJ2-1|TRBV14|NA|TRBD2
TGTGCCAGCAGCCAACGGGGGGGCCTTTGGAATGAGCAGTTCTTC
CASSQRGGLWNEQFF
>TRBJ2-1|TRBV7-9|NA|NA
TGTGCCAGCAGCTTGGGGGGGCATGAGCAGTTCTTC
CASSLGGHEQFF
>TRBJ1-4|TRBV7-2|NA|NA
TGTGCCAGCAGCTTACAAACTCGGCGGAATGAAAAACTGTTTTTT
CASSLQTRRNEKLFF
>TRBJ2-5|TRBV7-2|once|NA
TGTGCCAGCAGCTACAATAGGGGGGGGCGAAGGACCCAGTACTTC
CASSYNRGGRRTQYF
>TRBJ1-3|TRBV5-1|NA|NA
TGCGCCAGCAGCTTGGGGACCCAGGGGTCAGGAAACACCATATATTTT
CASSLGTQGSGNTIYF
>TRBJ1-1|TRBV7-9|few|NA
TGTGCCAGCAGCTTGTCCAGGTTGAACACTGAAGCTTTCTTT
CASSLSRLNTEAFF
>TRBJ2-5|TRBV15|few|TRBD1
TGTGCCACCAGCAGAGATACGGGACAGCCCACGTACCAAGAGACCCAGTACTTC
CATSRDTGQPTYQETQYF
>TRBJ2-1|TRBV5-1|NA|NA
TGCGCCAGCAGCCGGTTAACGGTCGGGGGTGAGCAGTTCTTC
CASSRLTVGGEQFF
>TRBJ2-2|TRBV6-5|NA|TRBD1
TGTGCCAGCAGCCTCCGGGACAGGGACGCCGGGGAGCTGTTTTTT
CASSLRDRDAGELFF
>TRBJ2-7|TRBV2|medium-sized|TRBD1
TGTGCCAGCAGCGGGGACAGGGGCAACGAGCAGTACTTC
CASSGDRGNEQYF
>TRBJ1-1|TRBV30|NA|NA
TGCCGGGGGTACACTGAAGCTTTCTTT
CRGYTEAFF
>TRBJ2-7|TRBV4-2|NA|NA
TGTGCCAGCAGCCAAGATACACAGGTGGACGAGCAGTACTTC
CASSQDTQVDEQYF
>TRBJ2-3|TRBV4-1|NA|NA
TGCGCCAGCAGCCCAGGACCGTCGGTGGGGGGAACAGATACGCAGTATTTT
CASSPGPSVGGTDTQYF
>TRBJ2-5|TRBV29-1|NA|TRBD2
TGCAGCGCATATCTACTAGCGGGGGAGACCCAGTACTTC
CSAYLLAGETQYF
>TRBJ1-1|TRBV10-3|NA|NA
TGTGCCATCAGAAAAGACATAGGTACTGAAGCTTTCTTT
CAIRKDIGTEAFF
>TRBJ1-5|TRBV7-8|NA|NA
TGTGCCAGCAGCTTAACAGGTAGCAATCAGCCCCAGCATTTT
CASSLTGSNQPQHF
>TRBJ2-3|TRBV18|NA|NA
TGTGCCAGCTCACGGGCAGGTCAAACAGGAACTGCGCAGTATTTT
CASSRAGQTGTAQYF
>TRBJ1-5|TRBV9|NA|TRBD1
TGTGCCAGCAGCGTAACAGGGGGGATAGGTCAGCCCCAGCATTTT
CASSVTGGIGQPQHF
>TRBJ1-5|TRBV27|NA|NA
TGTGCCAGCAGTCAGGGCAATCAGCCCCAGCATTTT
CASSQGNQPQHF
>TRBJ1-5|TRBV5-1|NA|NA
TGCGCCAGCAGCTTGAATGGGCAGGGGCAGCCCCAGCATTTT
CASSLNGQGQPQHF
>TRBJ2-7|TRBV28|NA|TRBD1
TGTGCCAGCAGGGGCATGTACAGGGGCTCCTACGAGCAGTACTTC
CASRGMYRGSYEQYF
>TRBJ2-7|TRBV14|NA|TRBD2
TGTGCCAGCAGCCAAGCGACTAGCGGGTACGAGCAGTACTTC
CASSQATSGYEQYF
>TRBJ1-5|TRBV2|NA|NA
TGTGCCAGCAGTGAATATGGGGGGAGCAATCAGCCCCAGCATTTT
CASSEYGGSNQPQHF
>TRBJ2-3|TRBV6-5|NA|NA
TGTGCCAGCAGATCTACAGGGTCAGATACGCAGTATTTT
CASRSTGSDTQYF
>TRBJ2-7|TRBV5-1|NA|NA
TGCGCCAGCAGCTTGTACAGAGGAAGTGAGGGTTACGAGCAGTACTTC
CASSLYRGSEGYEQYF
>TRBJ1-3|TRBV2|NA|NA
TGTGCCAGCAGTGTTACAGGGAGCGGAAACACCATATATTTT
CASSVTGSGNTIYF
>TRBJ1-6|TRBV5-1|NA|NA
TGCGCCAGCAGCTTGGGTGAGGATAATTCACCCCTCCACTTT
CASSLGEDNSPLHF
>TRBJ1-5|TRBV7-2|NA|NA
TGTGCCAGCAGCTTAGCCGGGAATAGCAATCAGCCCCAGCATTTT
CASSLAGNSNQPQHF
>TRBJ2-7|TRBV18|NA|TRBD1
TGTGCCAGCTCACCCATCCCGGGACAGGGGGGAGTCTACGAGCAGTACTTC
CASSPIPGQGGVYEQYF
>TRBJ1-2|TRBV18|once|NA
TGTGCCAGCTCACCACGGGCCAGGGACTATGGCTACACCTTC
CASSPRARDYGYTF
>TRBJ2-5|TRBV7-9|NA|NA
TGTGCCAGCAGCTTACCCCTGAGCGACCAAGAGACCCAGTACTTC
CASSLPLSDQETQYF
>TRBJ2-2|TRBV7-2|NA|TRBD2
TGTGCCAGCAGCTTAAGTAGCGGGGGGGCCCGGGCCGGGGAGCTGTTTTTT
CASSLSSGGARAGELFF
>TRBJ2-3|TRBV27|NA|NA
TGTGCCAGCAGCAGACAGGGAAGCGGGAGCACAGATACGCAGTATTTT
CASSRQGSGSTDTQYF
>TRBJ2-1|TRBV18|NA|TRBD1
TGTGCCAGCTCACCACAGGGACAGAGAATTTACAATGAGCAGTTCTTC
CASSPQGQRIYNEQFF
>TRBJ1-2|TRBV6-1|NA|NA
TGTGCCAGCAGTCACGGGGGTTTCTATGGCTACACCTTC
CASSHGGFYGYTF
>TRBJ2-5|TRBV7-7|NA|TRBD2
TGTGCCAGCAGCTTACGGGAGGGCAGGGGAGAGACCCAGTACTTC
CASSLREGRGETQYF
>TRBJ1-2|TRBV7-8|NA|NA
TGTGCCAGCAGCTTCCAGGGGAACTATGGCTACACCTTC
CASSFQGNYGYTF
>TRBJ2-7|TRBV7-2|once|TRBD1
TGTGCCAGCAGCTTAGAAATGGTGAGACAGGGTACGATCTACGAGCAGTACTTC
CASSLEMVRQGTIYEQYF
>TRBJ1-2|TRBV7-3|NA|NA
TGTGCCAGCAGCTTAATGGCCCGGGGAGCGGGGGGCTATGGCTACACCTTC
CASSLMARGAGGYGYTF
>TRBJ2-2|TRBV5-4|NA|TRBD2
TGTGCCAGCAGCCCCTCTAGCGGGATGGTAGTGGAGCTGTTTTTT
CASSPSSGMVVELFF
>TRBJ2-2|TRBV7-3|NA|NA
TGTGCCAGCAGCGAAAGCCCCCCCGGGGAGCTGTTTTTT
CASSESPPGELFF
>TRBJ2-4|TRBV19|NA|TRBD1
TGTGCCAGTAGTGATCGTACTGGGACAGCCAAGGGGGCCAAAAACATTCAGTACTTC
CASSDRTGTAKGAKNIQYF
>TRBJ2-2|TRBV6-6|NA|NA
TGTGCCAGCAGCCAGGCGGGGGCGACCGGGGAGCTGTTTTTT
CASSQAGATGELFF
>TRBJ2-2|TRBV11-3|few|NA
TGTGCCAGCAGCTTAAGCCTTACCGGGGAGCTGTTTTTT
CASSLSLTGELFF
>TRBJ2-3|TRBV14|NA|NA
TGTGCCAGCAGCCAAGCCAGGGGCACAGATACGCAGTATTTT
CASSQARGTDTQYF
>TRBJ2-7|TRBV27|NA|TRBD2
TGTGCCAGCAGTTCACACCTCCTAGCGGGATGGCACGAGCAGTACTTC
CASSSHLLAGWHEQYF